These 30 T cell receptor beta chains share one sample of origin, sequenced in a study of beta chain features in type 1 diabetes. Expressed TCRB transcripts were sequenced after all isolated RNA was converted to cDNA. Profiling relied on immunoSEQ multiplex PCR, and the TCRdb table lists in-frame clones only, not all of them. This table has approximately 470,000 clones, over 25% appearing once. Material for sequencing was naive CD4+ T cells from blood. The receptors were sampled from a man between 18 and 29 years old in good health.

V and J are TRBV5-1 and TRBJ2-7; 7 bases are a match to TRBD2. The V segment lost 3 bases and the J segment 3 bases; nucleotides outside the gene matches: 9. Germline V lookup: CDR1 SGHRS, CDR2 YFSETQ. This CDR3 region has 15 residues. Here the CDR3 reads CASSSRTSQGYEQYF. The CDR3 DNA reads TGCGCCAGCAGCTCCAGGACTAGTCAGGGCTACGAGCAGTACTTC.

The chain joins TRBV5-1 to TRBJ2-4; 14 nucleotides align to TRBD2. Germline V lookup: CDR1 SGHRS, CDR2 YFSETQ. V shed 3 bases, J shed 0 bases, and the junction held 8 bases outside the gene matches. CDR3 length equals 19 residues. CDR3 coding DNA: TGCGCCAGCAGCTCGTCCGGGACTAGCGGGAGTCTAGCCAAAAACATTCAGTACTTC. It encodes CASSSSGTSGSLAKNIQYF.

This clone was seen only a few times. J is TRBJ2-2 and V is TRBV19; 7 nucleotides line up with TRBD2. The CDR3 has 16 amino acids. Germline-derived CDR1 and CDR2 are LNHDA and SQIVND (reference sequence). V trimming: 5 bases; J trimming: 5 bases; junction bases outside the gene matches: 11. CDR3 region: CASSSQGRAPTGELFF. CDR3 coding DNA: TGTGCCAGTAGTTCCCAAGGGAGGGCACCGACCGGGGAGCTGTTTTTT.

Points on this clone: The conserved closing phenylalanine or tryptophan is absent in this CDR3, likely reflecting a read error. It is unclear where the CDR3 begins or ends on the DNA, so no DNA is shown, and the CDR3 is as TCRdb lists it. V and J are TRBV4-3 and TRBJ2-7. The CDR3 length is 8 residues, termini included. Per the germline V gene, CDR1 is LGHNA and CDR2 is YSLEER. This chain's CDR3 is CASSVAGR.

V usage is TRBV9 and J usage is TRBJ1-2; D not resolved. Trimming removed 0 bases at V and 8 bases at J, with 8 bases between. There are 12 residues in the CDR3. The germline gives CDR1 SGDLS, CDR2 YYNGEE. CDR3 nucleotide sequence: TGTGCCAGCAGCGTAGGTTCGTCGGGCTACACCTTC. Amino acids: CASSVGSSGYTF.

In regard to this clone: At the DNA level, this CDR3 is encoded by other sequences in the same sample as well. The chain is built from TRBV30 and TRBJ2-5; D possibly matches TRBD1 or TRBD2 (6 bases each). V was shortened by 0 bases and J by 4 bases, with 9 bases between the two germline ends. This CDR3 has 13 residues. Germline V CDR1 and CDR2: GTSNPN, SVGIG (reference sequence). CDR3 residues: CAWSVRGRETQYF. The CDR3 nucleotides read TGTGCCTGGAGTGTACGGGGGCGAGAGACCCAGTACTTC.

The rearrangement links TRBV5-6 to TRBJ1-3; D ambiguous. Trimming cost V 3 bases and J 5 bases, with 3 bases left between them. The CDR3 length is 11 residues. Germline V gene data show CDR1 as SGHDT and CDR2 as YYEEEE. The DNA of the CDR3 is TGTGCCAGCAGCTCGCGAAACACCATATATTTT. Protein sequence: CASSSRNTIYF.

This clone was seen only a few times. The chain employs TRBV30 and TRBJ2-7, with TRBD2 identical over 8 bases. CDR1 is GTSNPN and CDR2 is SVGIG in the germline V gene (reference sequence). V dropped 3 bases and J dropped 10; count of bases not matched to a gene: 8. The CDR3 sequence is 12 residues long. CDR3 sequence: CAWSAGGTPQYF. The CDR3 DNA sequence: TGTGCCTGGAGCGCGGGGGGAACGCCACAGTACTTC.

This clone was seen more than once but under ten times. This chain links TRBV14 with TRBJ2-7; D gene uncertain. The germline V and J ends were trimmed by 4 bases and 0 bases, with 10 bases remaining between them. CDR3 size: 14 residues. Germline CDR1 and CDR2: SGHDN and FVKESK. Here the CDR3 reads CASSPKPLSYEQYF. The CDR3 bases are TGTGCCAGCAGCCCGAAACCGCTCTCCTACGAGCAGTACTTC.

Points on this clone: Within the sample, other DNA sequences also encode this same CDR3. The chain links TRBV7-3 to TRBJ1-1; 7 bases align to TRBD1. This CDR3 contains 13 residues. V shed 1 base, J shed 4 bases, and the junction held 0 bases outside the gene matches. In germline, CDR1 is SGHTA, CDR2 FQGTGA. The CDR3, as DNA: TGTGCCAGCAGCTTAAACAGGGGCACTGAAGCTTTCTTT. It codes for CASSLNRGTEAFF.

V is TRBV4-3 and J is TRBJ2-7; D call uncertain. Germline V gene lookup returns CDR1 LGHNA and CDR2 YSLEER. The CDR3 is made up of 14 amino acids. Trimming left V 0 bases short and J 6 bases short, with 12 bases between. CDR3 DNA sequence: TGCGCCAGCAGCCAAGATCTCGATGGGCTCGAGCAGTACTTC. This gives the protein CASSQDLDGLEQYF.

This clone was seen a handful of times. The chain employs TRBV4-1 and TRBJ2-3; TRBD1 or TRBD2 may be the D gene (5 bases each). Trimming stripped 3 bases from V and 4 bases from J, with 14 bases between. The CDR3 has 15 amino acids. CDR1 is MGHRA and CDR2 is YSYEKL in the germline V gene. The CDR3 sequence is CASSQGRAESDTQYF. The CDR3 nucleotides read TGCGCCAGCAGCCAGGGGCGGGCCGAGTCAGATACGCAGTATTTT.

The J gene is TRBJ2-3, the V gene TRBV27, with unresolved D. The CDR3 has 15 residues. The ends were cut back, 3 bases at V and 1 base at J, with 11 bases in the middle. CDR1 is MNHEY, CDR2 SMNVEV, per germline (reference sequence). CDR3 sequence: CASSFERRGTDTQYF. The CDR3, as DNA: TGTGCCAGCAGTTTCGAGCGAAGGGGCACAGATACGCAGTATTTT.

The genes are TRBV18 and TRBJ2-2; D may be TRBD2 (5 bases). The V end was cut by 7 bases, the J end by 2 bases, with 11 bases between. This CDR3 region has 14 residues. Per the germline V gene, CDR1 is KGHSH and CDR2 is LQKENI. The CDR3 loop is CASYERRNTGELFF. The CDR3 DNA sequence: TGTGCCAGCTACGAGCGGCGCAACACCGGGGAGCTGTTTTTT.

The chain is built from TRBV7-9 and TRBJ1-1; D gene ambiguous. Germline CDR1 reads SEHNR; CDR2 reads FQNEAQ (reference sequence). This CDR3 is 14 amino acids long. V shed 4 bases and J shed 0 bases, with 9 bases lying between them. The CDR3 nucleotides are TGTGCCAGCAGCTCAAGACTGTTGAACACTGAAGCTTTCTTT. Translated, it gives CASSSRLLNTEAFF.

This clone was seen more than once but under ten times. It may be a read error: a sequence one base away is much more abundant. Other DNA sequences from this sample encode an identical CDR3 as well. The chain links TRBV9 to TRBJ2-1; D is ambiguous. Germline V gives CDR1 SGDLS, CDR2 YYNGEE. Trimming stripped 4 bases from V and 4 bases from J, with 3 bases between. The CDR3 has 11 residues. The CDR3 reads CASSPYNEQFF. DNA for the CDR3: TGTGCCAGCAGCCCTTACAATGAGCAGTTCTTC.

Of note for this clone: Other DNA sequences in this sample translate to the same CDR3. The chain employs TRBV30 and TRBJ2-3; D unclear. V lost 0 bases to trimming and J lost 3 bases, with 4 bases between them. The V gene's germline CDR1 is GTSNPN and CDR2 SVGIG (reference sequence). The CDR3 has 12 residues. The CDR3 DNA reads as TGTGCCTGGAGTGTGGTAACAGATACGCAGTATTTT. This codes for CAWSVVTDTQYF.

This clone was found a few times. V gene TRBV30 combines with J gene TRBJ1-1, with TRBD1 as a possible D gene (5 bases). Trimming cost V 0 bases and J 0 bases, with 17 bases left between them. CDR1 is GTSNPN and CDR2 is SVGIG in the germline V gene (reference sequence). The CDR3 has 17 amino acids. The CDR3 loop reads CAWSVMGTYRMNTEAFF. The CDR3 nucleotides are TGTGCCTGGAGTGTAATGGGGACCTACCGAATGAACACTGAAGCTTTCTTT.

The chain has TRBV29-1 and TRBJ2-3, with D perhaps TRBD1 (6 bases). V gave up 7 bases and J gave up 2 bases, with 13 bases separating them. The CDR3 spans 13 residues. The V gene's germline CDR1 is SQVTM and CDR2 ANQGSEA. CDR3 nucleotides: TGCAGCGCCGGAGGACAGATCACAGATACGCAGTATTTT. This translates into CSAGGQITDTQYF.

V is TRBV15 and J is TRBJ2-2, with 8 positions matching TRBD1. The trim removed 0 bases at V and 6 bases at J, leaving 6 bases unmatched. Germline loops: CDR1 LNHNV, CDR2 YYDKDF (reference sequence). The CDR3 extends over 16 amino acids. The CDR3 region is CATSRDDRGKAGELFF. In DNA form, the CDR3 reads TGTGCCACCAGCAGAGATGACAGGGGAAAAGCCGGGGAGCTGTTTTTT.

The rearrangement uses TRBV30 and TRBJ1-5, with D perhaps TRBD1 (5 bases). The V end lost 5 bases, the J end lost 6 bases, and 14 bases lay between the germline ends. The CDR3 spans 13 residues. Germline CDR1 GTSNPN, CDR2 SVGIG (reference sequence). The CDR3 sequence: CAWSRGALQPQHF. The CDR3 DNA reads as TGTGCCTGGTCTCGAGGGGCTCTTCAGCCCCAGCATTTT.

The chain recombines TRBV2 with TRBJ1-2; perhaps TRBD1 as D (5 bases). Germline lookup yields CDR1 SNHLY and CDR2 FYNNEI. This CDR3 has 13 amino acids. The germline V and J ends were trimmed by 6 bases and 5 bases, with 13 bases remaining between them. The CDR3 nucleotides read TGTGCCAGCAGGGCGGGACGTCCTTATGGCTACACCTTC. Its translation: CASRAGRPYGYTF.

The chain joins TRBV4-1 to TRBJ1-4; no clear D. This CDR3 comprises 15 residues. V was shortened by 1 base and J by 8 bases, with 14 bases between the two germline ends. The germline V gene has CDR1 MGHRA and CDR2 YSYEKL. The CDR3 here is CASSQVSRLKEKLFF. As DNA, the CDR3 is TGCGCCAGCAGCCAAGTGTCTCGACTTAAGGAAAAACTGTTTTTT.

This clone showed up just a few times. The V gene is TRBV30, the J gene TRBJ2-1; tentative D call: TRBD2 (5 bases). V lost 2 bases, J lost 1 base, and 12 bases lay in between. The CDR3 runs to 15 residues. Germline assignment: CDR1 GTSNPN and CDR2 SVGIG (reference sequence). The CDR3 DNA follows: TGTGCCTGGAGTACGTACGGGGTTTCCTACAATGAGCAGTTCTTC. This sequence encodes CAWSTYGVSYNEQFF.

As concerns this clone: Other DNA sequences of this sample code for an identical CDR3. The V and J genes are TRBV9 and TRBJ2-3; no reliable D call. CDR1 and CDR2 (germline): SGDLS, YYNGEE. The length of the CDR3 is 14 residues. V was pared by 0 bases and J by 2 bases, with 7 bases between. The CDR3 spells CASSVVSSTDTQYF. CDR3 coding DNA: TGTGCCAGCAGCGTAGTTTCCTCCACAGATACGCAGTATTTT.

The sample holds a few counts of this clone. The rearrangement links TRBV5-4 to TRBJ2-1; perhaps TRBD2 as D (6 bases). Trimming removed 0 bases at V and 7 bases at J, with 8 bases between. Germline-derived CDR1 and CDR2 are SGHNT and YYREEE (reference sequence). The CDR3 is 13 residues long. The CDR3 spells CASSLETRNEQFF. CDR3 in DNA: TGTGCCAGCAGCTTGGAGACTAGGAATGAGCAGTTCTTC.

J is TRBJ2-1 and V is TRBV7-2; D is perhaps TRBD2 (6 bases). Germline V gene lookup returns CDR1 SGHTA and CDR2 FQGNSA. V was pared by 5 bases and J by 4 bases, with 12 bases between. CDR3 size: 14 residues. CDR3 loop: CASSPPGGYNEQFF. CDR3 DNA sequence: TGTGCCAGCAGCCCTCCCGGAGGGTACAATGAGCAGTTCTTC.

This rearrangement joins TRBV7-9 to TRBJ2-3; 7 nucleotides match TRBD2. Trimming took 0 bases from V and 2 from J; bases not matched to a gene: 2. The CDR3 has 15 residues. Germline V CDR1 and CDR2: SEHNR, FQNEAQ (reference sequence). Here the CDR3 DNA reads TGTGCCAGCAGCTTAGCGGGGAGGGACACAGATACGCAGTATTTT. Its protein product is CASSLAGRDTDTQYF.

The rearrangement links TRBV7-2 to TRBJ2-3; 14 bases map to TRBD2. Germline CDR1 and CDR2: SGHTA and FQGNSA. The J segment lost 4 bases and the V segment lost 3 bases, leaving 3 bases of the junction unmatched. The CDR3 is 16 amino acids. The CDR3 bases are TGTGCCAGCAGCTTGGGACTAGCGGGAGAGGCAGATACGCAGTATTTT. Its protein is CASSLGLAGEADTQYF.

The rearrangement joins TRBV30 to TRBJ2-5, with D unclear. With 5 bases removed from V and 2 bases from J, the gap between germline ends came to 9 bases. The germline CDR1 and CDR2 sequences are GTSNPN and SVGIG (reference sequence). The length of the CDR3 is 12 residues. CDR3 protein: CAWGGTQETQYF. CDR3 nucleotides: TGTGCCTGGGGCGGCACACAAGAGACCCAGTACTTC.